Listed below are T cell receptor beta chains from one sample, sequenced in a study of cytomegalovirus exposure and HLA in healthy donors. The protocol was immunoSEQ multiplex PCR, while the TCRdb copy is restricted to in-frame clones and leaves out a portion. This sample has about 120,000 clones, with 75% to 85% found just once. Sequencing was performed on PBMCs. The receptors originated from a woman aged 18-35 years in good health and CMV-seropositive. Each CDR3 is given with its conserved first and last residue. The order of the fields is J gene, V gene, D gene, clone size, CDR3 DNA, CDR3 protein. D genes are given only for firm matches. The size field is filled for only some rows; it gives once, few, many or a size class.

J: TRBJ1-2
V: TRBV6-6
D: .
size: .
DNA: TGTGCCAGCAGAACAGGGAACTATGGCTACACCTTC
CDR3: CASRTGNYGYTF

J: TRBJ2-1
V: TRBV11-2
D: TRBD2
size: .
DNA: TGTGCCAGCAGCTTTAAGCGGGAGGGGCAGTTCTTC
CDR3: CASSFKREGQFF

J: TRBJ2-1
V: TRBV11-2
D: TRBD2
size: few
DNA: TGTGCCTCCACCTGGACTAGCGTGGCCGGCGAGCAGTTCTTC
CDR3: CASTWTSVAGEQFF

J: TRBJ2-5
V: TRBV5-6
D: TRBD1
size: .
DNA: TGTGCCAGCAGCTCGACAGGGGAAGAGACCCAGTACTTC
CDR3: CASSSTGEETQYF

J: TRBJ1-1
V: TRBV5-1
D: TRBD1
size: .
DNA: TGCGCCAGCAGCTGGGACAGGGGGAACACTGAAGCTTTCTTT
CDR3: CASSWDRGNTEAFF

J: TRBJ1-5
V: TRBV28
D: .
size: .
DNA: TGTGCCAGCAACTCCAGGGTAGTTGGCAATCAGCCCCAGCATTTT
CDR3: CASNSRVVGNQPQHF

J: TRBJ2-5
V: TRBV25-1
D: .
size: .
DNA: TGTGCCAGCAGTGAAGGCCCAACAGGCCCTCAAGGGGCCCAGTACTTC
CDR3: CASSEGPTGPQGAQYF

J: TRBJ2-1
V: TRBV4-1
D: .
size: .
DNA: TGCGCCAGCAGCCAAGTTCCGGGAGACTCCTACAATGAGCAGTTCTTC
CDR3: CASSQVPGDSYNEQFF

J: TRBJ1-2
V: TRBV7-9
D: .
size: few
DNA: TGTGCCAGCAGCTTTGGAGAGGGCTACACCTTC
CDR3: CASSFGEGYTF

J: TRBJ2-7
V: TRBV18
D: .
size: .
DNA: TGTGCCAGCTCACCACCGGGGCTAGGGGCTTACGAGCAGTACTTC
CDR3: CASSPPGLGAYEQYF

J: TRBJ1-1
V: TRBV30
D: .
size: few
DNA: TGTGCCTGGAGAGCTGTAAACACTGAAGCTTTCTTT
CDR3: CAWRAVNTEAFF

J: TRBJ2-1
V: TRBV19
D: TRBD2
size: few
DNA: TGTGCCAGTAGTCCCACTAGCGGGAGGGCCAGGGAGCAGTTCTTC
CDR3: CASSPTSGRAREQFF

J: TRBJ2-5
V: TRBV19
D: .
size: few
DNA: TGTGCCAGTAGTATAAGGCCACAGGTGATCCAAGAGACCCAGTACTTC
CDR3: CASSIRPQVIQETQYF

J: TRBJ2-5
V: TRBV2
D: TRBD2
size: few
DNA: TGTGCCAGCAGTGAACTAAGCGGGAGAGAGACCCAGTACTTC
CDR3: CASSELSGRETQYF

J: TRBJ2-1
V: TRBV9
D: TRBD2
size: .
DNA: TGTGCCAGCAGCGGGCGGGAGATGGGTTACAATGAGCAGTTCTTC
CDR3: CASSGREMGYNEQFF